This TCR beta chain was recovered during a study of cytomegalovirus exposure and HLA in healthy donors. Study-wide context: A data release that came early held approximately 85 million unique TCRs from HLA-typed donors.

The primer mix had 60 Vbeta and 13 Jbeta primers. Here immunoSEQ multiplex PCR was the method, and the copy in TCRdb shows in-frame clones only, minus some. The table lists roughly 120,000 clones, 70% to 80% of them singletons. Remarks on this clone: The antigen remains unidentified.

Germline lookup yields CDR1 SSHAT and CDR2 FNYEAQ (reference sequence). The CDR3 is 15 amino acids. Deletions cut 2 bases from V and 5 bases from J, with 13 bases between. Findings of the study overall: Previously analyzed data showed that most TCR beta V segments were productive at a frequency of about 87% or about 30%.

The V call is TRBV7-7, the J call TRBJ2-1; D is perhaps TRBD1 (8 bases). The clonotype was recovered from a man aged 18 to 35 in good health and CMV-seronegative. The sequencing input was PBMCs. CDR3 nucleotides: TGTGCCAGCAGCTTATCACAGGGGGGGCACAATGAGCAGTTCTTC. Translated, it gives CASSLSQGGHNEQFF.